This TCR beta chain comes out of a study of cytomegalovirus exposure and HLA in healthy donors. Study-level findings and limits: A cluster of highly shared sequence variants was likely a sequencing artifact.

Unmatched junction bases numbered 7, after V lost 6 bases and J lost 4 bases. The CDR3 is made up of 15 amino acids. In germline, CDR1 is MDHEN, CDR2 SYDVKM. This clone was counted a few times. What it binds is unknown. A multiplex PCR was run with 60 Vbeta primers and 13 Jbeta primers. TCRdb's copy holds only in-frame clones and misses some; the assay was immunoSEQ multiplex PCR. Of over 85,000 clones in the sample, around 60% were seen once. Sequenced material: PBMCs. The chain has TRBV28 and TRBJ2-3, with 10 bases aligning to TRBD2. The sequence came from a human donor in good health. Here the CDR3 reads CASSSGTSASDTQYF. CDR3 nucleotide sequence: TGTGCCAGCAGCTCCGGGACTAGCGCATCAGATACGCAGTATTTT. Supplemented by reference TRBV28 and TRBJ2-3, the full variable domain reads DVKVTQSSRYLVKRTGEKVFLECVQDMDHENMFWYRQDPGLGLRLIYFSYDVKMKEKGDIPEGYSVSREKKERFSLILESASTNQTSMYLCASSSGTSASDTQYFGPGTRLTVL.